The entry below describes one TCR beta chain. In the source study's methods: From reference gene primer amplification, estimates of nucleated cell counts were derived. Here immunoSEQ multiplex PCR was the method, and the copy in TCRdb shows in-frame clones only, minus some. That table furnishes V, J and clone size, whereas the DNA furnished D and trimming. Among approximately 360,000 clones listed, almost 90% were seen once. This sample stems from a study of blood T cell repertoires in COVID-19. About the research overall: The study drew acute and convalescent COVID-19 samples from the United States, Italy and Spain. PBMCs, B-cell-depleted T cells, or T cells were the source of the cDNA or gDNA that made up the material.

The V gene lost 5 bases and the J gene lost 3 bases, with 10 bases spanning the gap. Germline V gene data show CDR1 as MNHNY and CDR2 as SVGAGI (reference sequence). This CDR3 comprises 14 residues. This chain uses TRBV6-6 with TRBJ2-2, with a tentative D call TRBD2 (5 bases). This sequence originates from a young man with active or convalescent COVID-19. The sample consisted of peripheral blood. The CDR3 nucleotides are TGTGCCAGCAGTAGGACTGGGGACACCGGGGAGCTGTTTTTT. Encoded protein: CASSRTGDTGELFF.